Listed here are 25 T cell receptor beta chains from one sample, sequenced in a study of blood T cell repertoires in COVID-19. Sequencing used immunoSEQ multiplex PCR; TCRdb keeps in-frame clones, though not all of them. The sample lists 65,000 to 90,000 clones, roughly 90% occurring once. Sequencing input: peripheral blood. Receptor source: an elderly man with COVID-19, enrolled during active disease.

The chain's CDR3 is CASSVGTGESGNTIYF. DNA for the CDR3: TGTGCCAGCAGCGTAGGGACAGGGGAATCTGGAAACACCATATATTTT. The chain employs TRBV9 and TRBJ1-3, with TRBD1 identical over 9 bases. CDR3 length: 16 amino acids. Trimming took 0 bases from V and 1 from J; bases not matched to a gene: 2. In germline, CDR1 is SGDLS, CDR2 YYNGEE.

The chain couples TRBV5-6 to TRBJ1-2; 9 nucleotides match TRBD1. Losses at the gene ends were 4 bases for V and 4 bases for J; bases not matched to a gene: 2. Germline CDR1 SGHDT, CDR2 YYEEEE. The CDR3 is 13 amino acids. The CDR3 protein is CASSADRGYGYTF. CDR3 DNA sequence: TGTGCCAGCAGCGCGGACAGGGGCTATGGCTACACCTTC.

This chain connects TRBV12-5 to TRBJ2-3; 9 bases align to TRBD1. Germline CDR1 and CDR2: LGHNT and FRNRAP. The V gene end was trimmed by 0 bases and the J gene end by 3 bases; junction bases not matched to a gene: 1. CDR3 length equals 15 residues. Here the CDR3 reads CASGLVQGATDTQYF. The CDR3 DNA reads TGTGCTAGTGGTTTGGTACAGGGGGCGACAGATACGCAGTATTTT.

The chain recombines TRBV19 with TRBJ2-7, with unresolved D. Germline CDR1 and CDR2: LNHDA and SQIVND (reference sequence). V was trimmed by 2 bases and J by 3 bases, leaving 23 bases between them. The CDR3 runs to 18 residues. CDR3 protein: CASSISIPRRRPNYEQYF. The CDR3 region has the DNA TGTGCCAGTAGTATATCAATCCCCCGGCGGAGACCCAACTACGAGCAGTACTTC.

This rearrangement joins TRBV2 to TRBJ1-4, with no clear D. CDR1 and CDR2 from the germline V gene are SNHLY and FYNNEI. The germline V and J ends were trimmed by 5 bases and 2 bases, with 15 bases remaining between them. This CDR3 is 16 amino acids long. This chain's CDR3 is CASSPSPGGTNEKLFF. As DNA, the CDR3 is TGTGCCAGCAGTCCTTCTCCCGGCGGGACTAATGAAAAACTGTTTTTT. The full variable domain, rest sourced from reference TRBV2 and TRBJ1-4, is EPEVTQTPSHQVTQMGQEVILRCVPISNHLYFYWYRQILGQKVEFLVSFYNNEISEKSEIFDDQFSVERPDGSNFTLKIRSTKLEDSAMYFCASSPSPGGTNEKLFFGSGTQLSVL.

V gene TRBV5-4 combines with J gene TRBJ1-5; D gene ambiguous. This CDR3 spans 15 amino acids. V was clipped by 0 bases and J by 7 bases, with 14 bases between them. Germline CDR1 and CDR2: SGHNT and YYREEE (reference sequence). The CDR3 region is CASSLDAAFPQPQHF. For the CDR3, the DNA is TGTGCCAGCAGCTTGGATGCGGCCTTTCCACAGCCCCAGCATTTT.

The rearrangement uses TRBV10-3 and TRBJ2-7; maybe TRBD1 (6 bases). The CDR3 is 11 residues long. Germline V gives CDR1 ENHRY, CDR2 SYGVKD. The V end was cut by 11 bases, the J end by 4 bases, with 12 bases between. CDR3 loop: CAATGGYEQYF. DNA for the CDR3: TGTGCCGCGACAGGCGGGTACGAGCAGTACTTC.

The V call is TRBV11-2, the J call TRBJ2-7; TRBD1 matches at 9 bases. The junction had 4 bases not matched to a gene; V was cut back by 2 bases and J by 2 bases. Germline V CDR1 and CDR2: SGHAT, FQNNGV. The CDR3 has 15 amino acids. The CDR3: CASSLPGQGAYEQYF. The CDR3 DNA is TGTGCCAGCAGCTTACCGGGACAGGGCGCCTACGAGCAGTACTTC.

The CDR3 nucleotides are TGTGCCAGCAGTCCTTCACAGGGGAACACTGAAGCTTTCTTT. Its protein product is CASSPSQGNTEAFF. V usage is TRBV28 and J usage is TRBJ1-1; weak D call: TRBD1 (6 bases). Germline V gene sequence: CDR1 MDHEN, CDR2 SYDVKM. This CDR3 contains 14 residues. V was clipped by 5 bases and J by 1 base, with 11 bases between them.

This chain connects TRBV28 to TRBJ1-3; 7 bases are shared with TRBD1. The germline CDR1 and CDR2 sequences are MDHEN and SYDVKM. V lost 5 bases, J lost 2 bases, and 12 bases stayed unmatched. The CDR3 extends over 17 amino acids. For the CDR3, the DNA is TGTGCCAGCAGTCCAAGACAGGGCAAGCAAACTGGAAACACCATATATTTT. It is translated as CASSPRQGKQTGNTIYF.

The chain recombines TRBV11-2 with TRBJ1-1; a weak D match, TRBD1 (6 bases). Looked up from germline, CDR1 is SGHAT and CDR2 is FQNNGV. V lost 5 bases and J lost 0, with 13 bases in between. The CDR3 covers 15 residues. This CDR3 reads CASSPRTALNTEAFF. The CDR3 nucleotides are TGTGCCAGCAGCCCACGGACAGCTTTGAACACTGAAGCTTTCTTT.

The chain uses TRBV19 and TRBJ2-5, with 9 nucleotides matching TRBD1. The V segment lost 5 bases and the J segment 10 bases; nucleotides outside the gene matches: 17. Germline V CDR1 and CDR2: LNHDA, SQIVND (reference sequence). CDR3 length: 16 amino acids. This chain's CDR3 is CASSPPRGLQGAGQYF. In DNA, the CDR3 is TGTGCCAGTAGTCCTCCTCGGGGCCTACAGGGGGCTGGCCAGTACTTC.

J is TRBJ1-5 and V is TRBV7-2; TRBD1 is a possible D gene (6 bases). The CDR3 has 15 amino acids. V was clipped by 5 bases and J by 4 bases, with 15 bases between them. Per the germline V gene, CDR1 is SGHTA and CDR2 is FQGNSA. The CDR3 region has the DNA TGTGCCAGCAGCCGGCACGGGGGGGCGAATCAGCCCCAGCATTTT. Its protein product is CASSRHGGANQPQHF.

This chain joins TRBV3-1 (or the pseudogene TRBV3-2) and TRBJ2-7; D is perhaps TRBD2 (5 bases). This CDR3 region has 15 residues. V dropped 5 bases and J dropped 0 bases, with 14 bases sitting between them. The germline V gene has CDR1 LGHDT and CDR2 YNNKEL (reference sequence). In DNA, the CDR3 is TGTGCCAGCAGCGCCCGTTATACTAGCTCCTACGAGCAGTACTTC. Translated, it gives CASSARYTSSYEQYF.

This clone was observed a single time. The gene calls are TRBV5-8 and TRBJ1-4, with 7 bases lining up with TRBD1. Germline-derived CDR1 and CDR2 are SGHTS and YDEGEE. This CDR3 has 15 residues. V was pared by 3 bases and J by 5 bases, with 7 bases of the junction left unmatched. The CDR3 protein is CASSYGTVTNEKLFF. CDR3 DNA: TGTGCCAGCAGCTACGGGACAGTGACGAATGAAAAACTGTTTTTT.

The rearrangement uses TRBV5-5 and TRBJ1-6, with 7 nucleotides matching TRBD1. This CDR3 is 15 amino acids long. From germline, CDR1 is SGHKS and CDR2 YYEKEE (reference sequence). V dropped 2 bases and J dropped 8; count of bases not matched to a gene: 7. The CDR3 spells CASSFSGGSDSPLHF. The DNA for the CDR3 is TGTGCCAGCAGCTTCTCAGGGGGATCGGATTCACCCCTCCACTTT. The variable domain in full, completed from reference TRBV5-5 and TRBJ1-6, reads DAGVTQSPTHLIKTRGQQVTLRCSPISGHKSVSWYQQVLGQGPQFIFQYYEKEERGRGNFPDRFSARQFPNYSSELNVNALLLGDSALYLCASSFSGGSDSPLHFGNGTRLTVT.

This clone was detected once. The chain carries TRBV9 and TRBJ2-3; perhaps TRBD2 as D (5 bases). Trimming stripped 0 bases from V and 6 bases from J, with 14 bases between. Germline lookup yields CDR1 SGDLS and CDR2 YYNGEE. This CDR3 is built from 15 residues. Written as DNA, the CDR3 is TGTGCCAGCAGCGTAGTGGAGGAGTTCGGCGATACGCAGTATTTT. This sequence encodes CASSVVEEFGDTQYF.

The V call is TRBV7-8, the J call TRBJ2-5; TRBD1 is a possible D gene (5 bases). The V and J ends lost 3 bases and 5 bases respectively, with 10 bases between them. The CDR3 sequence is 13 residues long. In germline, CDR1 is SGHVS, CDR2 FQNEAQ. The CDR3 DNA follows: TGTGCCAGCAGCTTCGGCAGGGTGGAGACCCAGTACTTC. Translated: CASSFGRVETQYF.

J is TRBJ1-2 and V is TRBV5-1, with 10 bases aligning to TRBD1. CDR3 length: 14 amino acids. With 4 bases clipped from V and 3 bases from J, the junction kept 3 bases outside the gene matches. Germline V gene sequence: CDR1 SGHRS, CDR2 YFSETQ. CDR3 sequence (DNA): TGCGCCAGCAGCCGGGACAGGGGCGACTATGGCTACACCTTC. Its translation is CASSRDRGDYGYTF.

The chain recombines TRBV5-4 with TRBJ2-2, with a weak D call TRBD2 (6 bases). The CDR3 sequence is 16 residues long. Trimming cost V 3 bases and J 7 bases, with 19 bases left between them. From germline, CDR1 is SGHNT and CDR2 YYREEE (reference sequence). The CDR3 sequence is CASSSVLPRRGGELFF. The CDR3 bases are TGTGCCAGCAGCTCGGTACTTCCCCGGAGGGGCGGGGAGCTGTTTTTT.

This clone was counted once. The chain is built from TRBV3-1 (or the pseudogene TRBV3-2) and TRBJ2-1, with 7 bases aligning to TRBD2. Germline assignment: CDR1 LGHDT and CDR2 YNNKEL (reference sequence). V shed 0 bases, J shed 8 bases, and the junction held 7 bases outside the gene matches. The CDR3 totals 15 residues. The CDR3 DNA is TGTGCCAGCAGCCAAGATTACGGGGGGAGGGATGAGCAGTTCTTC. Protein sequence: CASSQDYGGRDEQFF.

V is TRBV6-2 or TRBV6-3 and J is TRBJ2-2; D not resolved. This CDR3 is 15 amino acids long. Germline V gene data show CDR1 as MNHEY and CDR2 as SVGEGT. Trimming pared 1 base from V and 0 bases from J, leaving 6 bases between. The CDR3: CASSYYTSNTGELFF. DNA of the CDR3: TGTGCCAGCAGTTACTACACATCGAACACCGGGGAGCTGTTTTTT.

The V gene is TRBV9, the J gene TRBJ2-2, with D possibly being TRBD1 (5 bases). V gave up 1 base and J gave up 3 bases, with 13 bases separating them. Germline CDR1 and CDR2: SGDLS and YYNGEE. The CDR3 sequence is 16 residues long. In nucleotides, the CDR3 is TGTGCCAGCAGCGTAACTTACAGGCGCGACACCGGGGAGCTGTTTTTT. Translating gives CASSVTYRRDTGELFF.

This sequence joins TRBV7-6 and TRBJ2-7; D is uncertain. The CDR3 has 13 residues. Looked up from germline, CDR1 is SGHVS and CDR2 is FNYEAQ. V was cut by 4 bases and J by 1 base, with 8 bases left in between. The CDR3 DNA follows: TGTGCCAGCAGCTCCCGGAGATCCTACGAGCAGTACTTC. The encoded protein is CASSSRRSYEQYF.

The rearrangement links TRBV19 to TRBJ1-2; 7 bases agree with TRBD1. After removal of 4 bases from V and 7 bases from J, the junction contained 9 bases not matched to a gene. The CDR3 has 14 residues. CDR1 is LNHDA, CDR2 SQIVND, per germline (reference sequence). This CDR3 reads CASSTPRGGFGYTF. CDR3 bases: TGTGCCAGTAGTACCCCGAGAGGGGGCTTTGGCTACACCTTC.